The 5 T cell receptor beta chains below were found in one sample sequenced in a study of cytomegalovirus exposure and HLA in healthy donors. Libraries were prepared by immunoSEQ multiplex PCR; TCRdb keeps only in-frame clonotypes and omits some of them. The sample carries approximately 140,000 clones, 80% to 90% recorded once. The sample consisted of PBMCs. Receptors originate from a woman between 18 and 30 years old in good health and CMV-seropositive.

The rearrangement joins TRBV28 to TRBJ2-2; 8 bases map to TRBD1. This CDR3 has 16 residues. V dropped 4 bases and J dropped 7; count of bases not matched to a gene: 11. Germline CDR1 MDHEN, CDR2 SYDVKM. DNA of the CDR3: TGTGCCAGCAGTTCAGGACAGGGCTGGTCGATCGGGGAGCTGTTTTTT. Its translation: CASSSGQGWSIGELFF.

This clone came up once. The chain carries TRBV29-1 and TRBJ1-5; TRBD1 might be the D (6 bases). Trimming removed 4 bases from V and 4 bases from J, with 14 bases in between. The CDR3 has 14 residues. Looked up from germline, CDR1 is SQVTM and CDR2 is ANQGSEA. CDR3 DNA: TGCAGCGTTGTCCAGGGGAATATGAATCAGCCCCAGCATTTT. It translates to CSVVQGNMNQPQHF.

This clone was observed a single time. The chain couples TRBV14 to TRBJ1-1; D remains ambiguous. Trimming took off 1 base at V and 0 bases at J, with 6 bases between the two ends. CDR1 and CDR2 (germline): SGHDN, FVKESK. This CDR3 has 14 residues. CDR3 sequence reads: CASSQGYMNTEAFF. For the CDR3, the DNA is TGTGCCAGCAGCCAAGGTTACATGAACACTGAAGCTTTCTTT.

This rearrangement joins TRBV10-3 to TRBJ1-2, with D possibly matching TRBD1 (5 bases). The CDR3 totals 14 residues. Germline lookup yields CDR1 ENHRY and CDR2 SYGVKD. Trimming removed 7 bases from V and 0 bases from J, with 12 bases in between. CDR3 in DNA: TGTGCCATCACCGACAGCTTAACTAACTATGGCTACACCTTC. Its protein is CAITDSLTNYGYTF.

This chain uses TRBV7-9 with TRBJ2-2; D perhaps matches TRBD1 (5 bases). This CDR3 is 13 amino acids long. V gave up 8 bases and J gave up 0 bases, with 7 bases separating them. Per germline, CDR1 SEHNR and CDR2 FQNEAQ (reference sequence). In DNA form, the CDR3 reads TGTGCCAGCTTGACAGCGAACACCGGGGAGCTGTTTTTT. Its translation: CASLTANTGELFF. The entire variable domain, with the rest obtained from reference TRBV7-9 and TRBJ2-2, is as follows: DTGVSQNPRHKITKRGQNVTFRCDPISEHNRLYWYRQTLGQGPEFLTYFQNEAQLEKSRLLSDRFSAERPKGSFSTLEIQRTEQGDSAMYLCASLTANTGELFFGEGSRLTVL.